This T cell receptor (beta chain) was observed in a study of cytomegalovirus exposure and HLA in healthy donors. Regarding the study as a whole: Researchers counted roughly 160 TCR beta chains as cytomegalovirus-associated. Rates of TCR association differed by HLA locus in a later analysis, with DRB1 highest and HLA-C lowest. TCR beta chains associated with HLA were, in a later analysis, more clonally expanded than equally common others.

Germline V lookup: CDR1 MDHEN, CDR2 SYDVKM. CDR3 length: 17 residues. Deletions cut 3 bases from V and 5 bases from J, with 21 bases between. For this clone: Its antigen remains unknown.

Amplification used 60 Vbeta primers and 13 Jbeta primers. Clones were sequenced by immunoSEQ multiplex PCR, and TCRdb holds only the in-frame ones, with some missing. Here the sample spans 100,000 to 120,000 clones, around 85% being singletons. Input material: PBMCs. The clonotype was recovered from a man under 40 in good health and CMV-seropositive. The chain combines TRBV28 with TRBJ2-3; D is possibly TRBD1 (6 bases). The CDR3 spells CASSLADSSLRGDTQYF. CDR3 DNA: TGTGCCAGCAGTTTGGCGGACAGCTCACTACGGGGAGATACGCAGTATTTT. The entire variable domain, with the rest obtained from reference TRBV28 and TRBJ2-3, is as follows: DVKVTQSSRYLVKRTGEKVFLECVQDMDHENMFWYRQDPGLGLRLIYFSYDVKMKEKGDIPEGYSVSREKKERFSLILESASTNQTSMYLCASSLADSSLRGDTQYFGPGTRLTVL.